This T cell receptor (beta chain) derives from a study of graft-versus-host responses after intestinal transplantation. Study details: Transplantation in recipients was multivisceral, liver-intestinal, or isolated intestinal. Every recipient underwent anti-thymocyte globulin induction, then tacrolimus and steroids for approximately three years.

Concerning this clone itself: Its antigen is not known.

The CDR3 sequence is 17 residues long. Germline-derived CDR1 and CDR2 are SGDLS and YYNGEE. Trimming removed 4 bases from V and 6 bases from J, with 25 bases in between. Method: immunoSEQ multiplex PCR; TCRdb's copy keeps in-frame clones and lacks some. The sample carries fewer than 25,000 clones, roughly 79% recorded once. Study-wide results and caveats: The authors found GvH clones in recipient marrow, some appearing first in ileum or blood.

Intraepithelial plus lamina propria lymphocytes were released by processing graft tissue. This rearrangement joins TRBV9 to TRBJ1-1; possible D gene TRBD1, 6 bases. The sequence derives from a human patient who received an intestinal transplant, so some T cells may come from the graft donor. Sequenced material: ileum tissue, taken 12 days after intestinal transplant. CDR3 residues: CASSPESRQGMVAEAFF. In nucleotides, the CDR3 is TGTGCCAGCAGCCCAGAGAGTCGCCAGGGGATGGTCGCTGAAGCTTTCTTT.